The 2 T cell receptor beta chains in this list originate from one sample, sequenced in a study of T cell clonality in common variable immunodeficiency. Method: immunoSEQ multiplex PCR; TCRdb's copy keeps in-frame clones and lacks some. This sample has roughly 52,000 clones, each found more than once. Sequences were obtained from peripheral blood mononuclear cells. Source of these receptors: a person between 18 and 75 years old in good health.

This clone was counted at least ten times. The read comes to an end 3 residues before the CDR3 does, leaving the germline J gene to fill in the end. V gene TRBV5-1 combines with J gene TRBJ1-2, with 7 bases identical to TRBD1. The CDR3 is 14 residues long. V was pared by 4 bases and J by 0 bases, with 3 bases of the junction left unmatched. Germline V gives CDR1 SGHRS, CDR2 YFSETQ. CDR3 DNA, as far as it was read: TGCGCCAGCAGCCCAGGGGGACCTAACTATGGC. Its translation: CASSPGGPNYG. The whole CDR3 protein is CASSPGGPNYGYTF.

Many counts were recorded for this clone. From the germline J gene comes the end of the CDR3, since the read stops 3 residues before it. The chain employs TRBV5-1 and TRBJ2-7; D uncertain. Germline V gene lookup returns CDR1 SGHRS and CDR2 YFSETQ. The CDR3 extends over 14 amino acids. The V end was cut by 0 bases, the J end by 3 bases, with 10 bases between. Incomplete CDR3 DNA: TGCGCCAGCAGCTTGGCCTTGGGCAGCTACGAG. It specifies CASSLALGSYE. The entire CDR3 protein is CASSLALGSYEQYF.